These T cell receptor beta chains were read from a single sample in a study of blood T cells in healthy people across ages. Using its own MiXCR run on the 5' RACE reads, TCRdb lists one record per CDR3 protein. The sample contains 1.5 million to 2 million distinct CDR3 sequences, about 50% of which appear only once. Input material: blood. The receptors were sampled from a woman between 40 and 50 years old in good health. CDR3s include the opening cysteine and the closing phenylalanine or tryptophan. The D gene is left open where the match is weak. Clone size, where shown, is once, few, many, or a class for clones that have expanded.

cdr3_aa cdr3_nt v_call d_call cdr3_length clone_size j_call
CASRRGVQETQYF TGTGCCAGCAGGCGGGGGGTGCAAGAGACCCAGTACTTC TRBV27 TRBD2 13 many TRBJ2-5
CASSLDGGDGYTF TGCGCCAGCAGCTTGGACGGAGGTGATGGCTACACCTTC TRBV5-1 NA 13 NA TRBJ1-2
CSVIGDWSSYEQYF TGCAGCGTGATAGGGGACTGGAGCTCCTACGAGCAGTACTTC TRBV29-1 NA 14 few TRBJ2-7
CASSIGRGVKGDTQYF TGTGCCAGCAGCATCGGCAGGGGAGTCAAAGGAGATACGCAGTATTTT TRBV7-3 NA 16 NA TRBJ2-3
CASSPLYGQQYF TGTGCCAGTAGTCCTCTGTATGGGCAGCAGTACTTC TRBV19 NA 12 NA TRBJ2-7
CSALAGHTDTQYF TGCAGTGCTCTAGCGGGGCACACAGATACGCAGTATTTT TRBV20-1 TRBD2 13 NA TRBJ2-3
CASRYPDRDEQYF TGTGCCAGCAGATACCCGGACAGGGACGAGCAGTACTTC TRBV7-8 TRBD1 13 NA TRBJ2-7
CASSEGGSDNQPQHF TGCGCCAGCAGCGAGGGGGGGTCGGACAATCAGCCCCAGCATTTT TRBV5-1 NA 15 few TRBJ1-5
CASSLDGVPNQPQHF TGTGCCAGCAGCTTAGACGGGGTTCCTAATCAGCCCCAGCATTTT TRBV7-8 NA 15 NA TRBJ1-5
CSARESGAGTGVGETQYF TGCAGTGCTAGAGAATCAGGGGCTGGGACAGGGGTCGGAGAGACCCAGTACTTC TRBV20-1 TRBD1 18 NA TRBJ2-5
CASSSRGQGRGYTF TGTGCCAGCAGCTCACGTGGACAGGGTCGAGGCTACACCTTC TRBV7-3 TRBD1 14 NA TRBJ1-2
CSARDVSGGNEQFF TGCAGTGCTAGAGATGTGAGCGGTGGCAATGAGCAGTTCTTC TRBV20-1 NA 14 NA TRBJ2-1
CASSQAGRGFTDTQYF TGCGCCAGCAGCCAAGCTGGGCGGGGGTTCACAGATACGCAGTATTTT TRBV4-1 TRBD2 16 NA TRBJ2-3
CASSPDAGDVGKLFF TGTGCCAGCAGCCCGGACGCGGGGGATGTTGGAAAACTGTTTTTT TRBV4-2 NA 15 NA TRBJ1-4
CASSLEWGRHEKLFF TGTGCCAGCAGCTTAGAATGGGGGAGACATGAAAAACTGTTTTTT TRBV7-6 NA 15 NA TRBJ1-4
CASSQASTGRGVYGYTF TGCGCCAGCAGCCAAGCCTCGACAGGGAGGGGGGTCTATGGCTACACCTTC TRBV4-3 TRBD1 17 NA TRBJ1-2
CASSKVRRPGRGYTF TGTGCCAGCAGTAAAGTCCGGAGGCCCGGACGTGGCTACACCTTC TRBV28 NA 15 NA TRBJ1-2
CASSRGAQRGGVETQYF TGTGCCAGCAGCCGAGGCGCTCAGCGGGGGGGTGTGGAGACCCAGTACTTC TRBV11-2 TRBD2 17 NA TRBJ2-5
CASSTRDRPTNEQFF TGTGCCAGCAGCACGCGGGACAGGCCAACCAATGAGCAGTTCTTC TRBV7-2 TRBD1 15 NA TRBJ2-1
CASSPSGGGGRDTQYF TGTGCCAGCAGCCCGTCCGGAGGAGGGGGCAGAGATACGCAGTATTTT TRBV3-1 NA 16 NA TRBJ2-3
CASSPGQGKNTQYF TGTGCCAGCAGCCCCGGACAGGGGAAGAATACGCAGTATTTT TRBV9 TRBD1 14 few TRBJ2-3
CAISGAYSNQPQHF TGTGCCATAAGCGGGGCCTATAGCAATCAGCCCCAGCATTTT TRBV24-1 NA 14 NA TRBJ1-5
CASSGIPGQGTNEQYF TGTGCCAGCAGTGGGATTCCGGGACAGGGGACCAACGAGCAGTACTTC TRBV12-3/TRBV12-4 TRBD1 16 NA TRBJ2-7
CASSPKGPAKNIQYF TGTGCCAGCAGCCCGAAGGGGCCAGCCAAAAACATTCAGTACTTC TRBV7-2 NA 15 few TRBJ2-4
CAIPPHGGQGVYEQYF TGTGCCATACCACCCCACGGGGGACAGGGAGTCTACGAGCAGTACTTC TRBV2 TRBD1 16 few TRBJ2-7
CASSIGRGINEQFF TGTGCCAGCAGCATCGGAAGGGGGATCAATGAGCAGTTCTTC TRBV7-2 NA 14 NA TRBJ2-1
CASSQVVRGGEQYF TGTGCCAGCAGCCAAGTCGTGAGGGGAGGCGAGCAGTACTTC TRBV3-1 NA 14 NA TRBJ2-7
CASSHGGNQSQHF TGTGCCAGCAGCCACGGTGGGAATCAGTCCCAGCATTTT TRBV5-6 NA 13 NA TRBJ1-5
CASSPPTGNTEAFF TGTGCCAGCTCACCACCGACAGGGAACACTGAAGCTTTCTTT TRBV18 NA 14 NA TRBJ1-1
CASSRDTRNYGYTF TGTGCCAGCAGCCGGGACACGCGAAACTATGGCTACACCTTC TRBV11-2 NA 14 NA TRBJ1-2
CSAEFGGAYEQYF TGCAGTGCCGAGTTCGGGGGGGCCTACGAGCAGTACTTC TRBV20-1 TRBD2 13 few TRBJ2-7
CSASPGGKTQYF TGCAGTGCTAGCCCGGGGGGAAAGACCCAGTACTTC TRBV20-1 TRBD2 12 few TRBJ2-5
CASSSQLAGGPGNEQYF TGTGCCAGCAGCTCCCAACTAGCGGGGGGGCCAGGGAATGAGCAGTACTTC TRBV7-9 TRBD2 17 NA TRBJ2-5
CASSYPSGEQYF TGTGCCAGCAGTTACCCGAGTGGGGAGCAGTACTTC TRBV6-6 NA 12 NA TRBJ2-7
CASSRGPSYGNEQYF TGCGCCAGCAGCCGCGGGCCTTCCTACGGGAATGAGCAGTACTTC TRBV4-1 NA 15 NA TRBJ2-5
CASSYSKGAGEQYF TGTGCCAGCAGTTACTCCAAGGGGGCCGGGGAGCAGTACTTC TRBV6-6 TRBD1 14 NA TRBJ2-7
CASSLRLAGTMGETQYF TGCGCCAGCAGCCTCAGACTAGCGGGGACCATGGGGGAGACCCAGTACTTC TRBV4-3 TRBD2 17 once TRBJ2-5
CSVDRLSYDYTF TGCAGCGTTGACCGACTTAGCTATGACTACACCTTC TRBV29-1 NA 12 NA TRBJ1-2
CASSWVGGRASTDTQYF TGCGCCAGCAGCTGGGTGGGGGGACGTGCTAGCACAGATACGCAGTATTTT TRBV5-1 NA 17 NA TRBJ2-3
CASSLDRQLYEQYF TGTGCCAGCAGCTTAGATAGACAGCTCTACGAGCAGTACTTC TRBV7-8 NA 14 few TRBJ2-7
CSVAIYNEQFF TGCAGCGTTGCTATCTACAATGAGCAGTTCTTC TRBV29-1 NA 11 NA TRBJ2-1
CASSLGHRGNQPQHF TGTGCCAGCAGCTTAGGGCACAGGGGCAATCAGCCCCAGCATTTT TRBV7-2 NA 15 NA TRBJ1-5
CATSDSEANYGYTF TGTGCCACCAGTGATTCCGAAGCTAACTATGGCTACACCTTC TRBV24-1 NA 14 NA TRBJ1-2
CASSPRRQGSRNYGYTF TGTGCCAGCAGCCCTAGGCGACAGGGTAGTCGGAACTATGGCTACACCTTC TRBV11-2 TRBD1 17 NA TRBJ1-2
CSVEDTTGRETQYF TGCAGCGTTGAAGATACAACTGGTCGAGAGACCCAGTACTTC TRBV29-1 NA 14 NA TRBJ2-5
CASNSGLRFNQPQHF TGTGCCAGCAACTCGGGCCTGAGGTTCAATCAGCCCCAGCATTTT TRBV6-2/TRBV6-3 NA 15 NA TRBJ1-5
CASSLGQGIYNEQYF TGTGCCAGCAGCTTGGGACAGGGAATCTACAATGAGCAGTACTTC TRBV7-9 TRBD1 15 NA TRBJ2-7
CASSYSISGANVLTF TGTGCCAGCAGTTACTCCATCTCTGGGGCCAACGTCCTGACTTTC TRBV6-2/TRBV6-3 NA 15 few TRBJ2-6